A selection of T cell receptor beta chains follows, all from one sample in a study of T-cell memory formation after mild COVID-19. Via MiXCR, TCRdb re-called the 5' RACE reads, giving one row per CDR3 protein. The sample consists of around 83,000 distinct CDR3 sequences, around 25% of them appearing once. The sequenced material came from PBMCs or a T cell subset sorted from them (not recorded which). The receptors come from a man younger than 35 who had mild COVID-19 (a few samples of this study predate the infection). Cell type and time point are not known. Each CDR3 is given with its conserved first and last residue. Each record gives: CDR3 protein, clone size, V gene, D gene. A D gene is named only where the DNA matches it firmly. Not every row has a clone size; where given, it reads once, few, many or a size class.

cdr3_aa: CASSLAFGEWSYNEQFF; clone_size: few; v_call: TRBV5-1; d_call: .
cdr3_aa: CASSDLPDSLYGYTF; clone_size: few; v_call: TRBV5-1; d_call: .
cdr3_aa: CASSQRGQGAYEQYF; clone_size: .; v_call: TRBV4-1; d_call: TRBD1
cdr3_aa: CSARAPGWGTGELFF; clone_size: .; v_call: TRBV20-1; d_call: .
cdr3_aa: CASSLVGPRGTDTQYF; clone_size: .; v_call: TRBV27; d_call: .
cdr3_aa: CASSSRGGPGELFF; clone_size: .; v_call: TRBV11-3; d_call: TRBD2
cdr3_aa: CATSRPNMGGYEQYF; clone_size: few; v_call: TRBV15; d_call: .
cdr3_aa: CASSGGGGADTQYF; clone_size: .; v_call: TRBV9; d_call: .
cdr3_aa: CASSQAEGAGANVLTF; clone_size: many; v_call: TRBV4-3; d_call: .
cdr3_aa: CASSEWGVWAEAFF; clone_size: few; v_call: TRBV11-2; d_call: .
cdr3_aa: CSARLPDSGANVLTF; clone_size: .; v_call: TRBV20-1; d_call: .
cdr3_aa: CATSDHKSTQYF; clone_size: .; v_call: TRBV24-1; d_call: .
cdr3_aa: CSVEDSQQETQYF; clone_size: .; v_call: TRBV29-1; d_call: .
cdr3_aa: CASQRDRLDLATREQYF; clone_size: few; v_call: TRBV6-2/TRBV6-3; d_call: TRBD1
cdr3_aa: CASSVLRGRTNTEAFF; clone_size: .; v_call: TRBV6-1; d_call: .
cdr3_aa: CASSQESAQATGELFF; clone_size: .; v_call: TRBV4-2; d_call: .
cdr3_aa: CASSYGPPGETQYF; clone_size: .; v_call: TRBV6-2/TRBV6-3; d_call: .